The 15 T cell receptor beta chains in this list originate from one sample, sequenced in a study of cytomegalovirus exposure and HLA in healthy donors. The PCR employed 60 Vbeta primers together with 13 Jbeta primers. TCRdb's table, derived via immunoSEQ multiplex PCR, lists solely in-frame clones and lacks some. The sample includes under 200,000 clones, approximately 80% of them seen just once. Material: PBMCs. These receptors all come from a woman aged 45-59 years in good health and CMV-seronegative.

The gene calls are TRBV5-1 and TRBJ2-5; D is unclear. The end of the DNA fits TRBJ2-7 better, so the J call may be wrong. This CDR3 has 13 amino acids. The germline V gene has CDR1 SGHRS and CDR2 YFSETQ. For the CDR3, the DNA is TGCGCCAGCAGCTTGGATGCTTACTACGAGCAGTACTTC. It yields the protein CASSLDAYYEQYF.

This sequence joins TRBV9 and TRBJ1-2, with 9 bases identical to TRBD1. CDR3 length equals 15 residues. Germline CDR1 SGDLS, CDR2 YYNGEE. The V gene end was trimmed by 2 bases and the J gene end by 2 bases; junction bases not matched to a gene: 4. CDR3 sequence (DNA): TGTGCCAGCAGCGTGTGGACAGGGGAAAACTATGGCTACACCTTC. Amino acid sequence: CASSVWTGENYGYTF.

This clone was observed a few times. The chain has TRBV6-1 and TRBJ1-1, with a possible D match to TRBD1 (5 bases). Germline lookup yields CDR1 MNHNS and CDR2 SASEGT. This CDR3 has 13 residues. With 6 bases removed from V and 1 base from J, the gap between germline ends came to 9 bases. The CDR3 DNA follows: TGTGCCAGCAGAGAAACAGGGAACACTGAAGCTTTCTTT. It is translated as CASRETGNTEAFF.

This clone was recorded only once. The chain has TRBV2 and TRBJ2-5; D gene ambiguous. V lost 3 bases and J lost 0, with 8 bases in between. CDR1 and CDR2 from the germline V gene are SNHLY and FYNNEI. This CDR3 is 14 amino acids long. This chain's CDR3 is CASSDPRNQETQYF. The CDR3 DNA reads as TGTGCCAGCAGTGATCCCAGGAACCAAGAGACCCAGTACTTC.

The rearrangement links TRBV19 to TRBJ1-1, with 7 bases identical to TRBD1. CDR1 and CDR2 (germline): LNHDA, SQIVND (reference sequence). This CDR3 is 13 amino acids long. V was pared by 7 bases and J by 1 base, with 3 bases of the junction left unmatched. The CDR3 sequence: CASNRQGNTEAFF. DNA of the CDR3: TGTGCCAGTAACCGACAGGGGAACACTGAAGCTTTCTTT. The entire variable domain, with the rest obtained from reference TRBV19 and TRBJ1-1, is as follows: DGGITQSPKYLFRKEGQNVTLSCEQNLNHDAMYWYRQDPGQGLRLIYYSQIVNDFQKGDIAEGYSVSREKKESFPLTVTSAQKNPTAFYLCASNRQGNTEAFFGQGTRLTVV.

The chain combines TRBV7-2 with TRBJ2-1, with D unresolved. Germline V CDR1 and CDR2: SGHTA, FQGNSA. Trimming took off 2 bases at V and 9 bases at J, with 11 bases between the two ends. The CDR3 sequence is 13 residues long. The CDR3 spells CASSLRSVVEQFF. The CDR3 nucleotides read TGTGCCAGCAGCTTACGAAGTGTAGTTGAGCAGTTCTTC.

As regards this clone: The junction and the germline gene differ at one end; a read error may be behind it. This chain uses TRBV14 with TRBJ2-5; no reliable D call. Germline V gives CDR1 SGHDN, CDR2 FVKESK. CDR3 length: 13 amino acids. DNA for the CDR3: TGTGCCGGCAGCGTGAGATTGCGCGAGACCCAGTACTTC. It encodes CAGSVRLRETQYF.

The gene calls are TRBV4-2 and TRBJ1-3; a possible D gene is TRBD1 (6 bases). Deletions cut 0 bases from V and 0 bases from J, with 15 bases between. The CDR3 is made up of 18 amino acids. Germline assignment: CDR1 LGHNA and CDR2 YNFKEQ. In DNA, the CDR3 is TGTGCCAGCAGCCAAGATCCAGGACAGAGCTTCTCTGGAAACACCATATATTTT. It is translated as CASSQDPGQSFSGNTIYF.

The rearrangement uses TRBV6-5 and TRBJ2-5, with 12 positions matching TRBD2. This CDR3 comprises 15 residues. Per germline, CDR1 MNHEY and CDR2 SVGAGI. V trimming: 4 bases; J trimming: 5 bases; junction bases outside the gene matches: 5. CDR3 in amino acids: CASSLTSGSRETQYF. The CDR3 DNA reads TGTGCCAGCAGTTTGACTAGCGGGAGTCGGGAGACCCAGTACTTC.

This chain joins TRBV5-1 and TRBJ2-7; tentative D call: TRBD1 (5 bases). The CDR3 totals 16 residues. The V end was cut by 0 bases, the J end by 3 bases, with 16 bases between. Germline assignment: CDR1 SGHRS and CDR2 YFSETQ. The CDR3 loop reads CASSLAPGNLNYEQYF. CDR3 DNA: TGCGCCAGCAGCTTGGCCCCAGGGAACCTAAACTACGAGCAGTACTTC. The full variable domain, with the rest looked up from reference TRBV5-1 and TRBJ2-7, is KAGVTQTPRYLIKTRGQQVTLSCSPISGHRSVSWYQQTPGQGLQFLFEYFSETQRNKGNFPGRFSGRQFSNSRSEMNVSTLELGDSALYLCASSLAPGNLNYEQYFGPGTRLTVT.

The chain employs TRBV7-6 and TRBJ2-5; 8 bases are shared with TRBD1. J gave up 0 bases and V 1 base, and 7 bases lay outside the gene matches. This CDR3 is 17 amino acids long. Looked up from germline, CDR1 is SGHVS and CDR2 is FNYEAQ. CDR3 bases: TGTGCCAGCAGCTTAGGAATGCGGACAGGGAACCAAGAGACCCAGTACTTC. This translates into CASSLGMRTGNQETQYF.

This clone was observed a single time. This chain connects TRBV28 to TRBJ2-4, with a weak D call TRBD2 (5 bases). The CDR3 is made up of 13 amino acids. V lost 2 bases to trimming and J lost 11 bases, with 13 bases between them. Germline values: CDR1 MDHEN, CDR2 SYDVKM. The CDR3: CASSLGGLSVQYF. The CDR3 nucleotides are TGTGCCAGCAGTTTAGGCGGACTTAGCGTTCAGTACTTC.

The CDR3 nucleotides are TGCGCCAGCAGCCAAGATCTGCGGGGTGGCAATTACGAGCAGTACTTC. Its protein is CASSQDLRGGNYEQYF. The gene calls are TRBV4-3 and TRBJ2-7, with D perhaps matching TRBD2 (6 bases). Trimming pared 0 bases from V and 4 bases from J, leaving 16 bases between. Looked up from germline, CDR1 is LGHNA and CDR2 is YSLEER. This CDR3 spans 16 amino acids.

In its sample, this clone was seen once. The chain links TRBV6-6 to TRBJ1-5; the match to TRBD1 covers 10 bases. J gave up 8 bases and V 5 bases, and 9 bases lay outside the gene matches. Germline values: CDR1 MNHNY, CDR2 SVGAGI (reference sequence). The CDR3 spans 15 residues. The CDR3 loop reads CASSGQGGGLEPQHF. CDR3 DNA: TGTGCCAGCAGTGGACAGGGGGGGGGATTAGAGCCCCAGCATTTT.

The CDR3 is CASSLDLNYNEQFF. CDR3 in DNA: TGCGCCAGCAGCTTGGACTTAAATTACAATGAGCAGTTCTTC. This sequence joins TRBV5-1 and TRBJ2-1, with no clear D. The CDR3 covers 14 residues. From germline, CDR1 is SGHRS and CDR2 YFSETQ. Trimming removed 0 bases at V and 4 bases at J, with 8 bases between.